A single T cell receptor beta chain is shown here with its context. There is no known antigen for this receptor. No qualities accompany the bases; no much larger clone lies one base away. Within the sample, other DNA sequences also encode this same CDR3. The sample originates from a study of shared clonotypes between healthy human individuals (TCRdb year 2020). Concerning the study at large: A couple of women and a few men aged 18 to 49 years were included in the cohort. To increase sequencing depth and limit assay-specific biases, different laboratories used diverse techniques to prepare libraries and sequence TCR repertoires. Per donor, leukapheresis produced somewhere between about 0.94 and 10 billion PBMCs. For each donor, CD4 naive and CD4 memory were each given three plates, CD8 naive was given two plates, and CD8 memory was given one plate. To estimate repertoire size and how much clonotypes are shared between individuals, the study performed deep sequencing of blood TCR repertoires from a handful of healthy adults.

TCR CDR3 regions were amplified from genomic DNA by multiplex PCR using the deep immunoSEQ assay. Genomic DNA extracted from each cell subset was distributed evenly over all wells of several immunoSEQ 96-well plates, and each plate served as one replicate. For sorted subsets, each replicate PCR was loaded with 200 ng genomic DNA, equivalent to 30,000 or so T cell genomes. Purified libraries were quantified with a Qubit 3.0 fluorometer, sized on a Bioanalyzer 2100, and re-quantified with the KAPA Library Quantification kit. Every immunoSEQ 96-well plate was sequenced on a dedicated single-read 150-cycle Illumina NextSeq 550 flow cell. The paper's processing steps were these. Because only junctional sequences without quality scores were contained in the immunoSEQ output, filtering matching that applied to full-length reads could not be performed. To assign V/J genes and CDR3, sequences were annotated against IMGT germline references using PyIR, a Python wrapper for IgBLAST v1.9. Reads with weak V/J assignments (E-value above 1e-6), missing CDR3, stop codons, out-of-frame junctions, or ambiguous translated residues were removed. V3J clonotypes were defined as sequences sharing an identical inferred V gene, J gene, and CDR3 amino acid sequence. Percentage overlap between repertoires was calculated by dividing the number of shared unique clonotypes by the size of the smaller repertoire. RTK rarefaction, the Chao1 estimator, and Recon v2.1 estimates of unobserved clonotypes were used to assess repertoire richness. Generation probabilities for all TCRbeta clonotypes obtained by the gDNA method from a few donors were computed using OLGA. The immuneACCESS repertoire file appears here via TCRdb, limited to in-frame rearrangements. These files lack a portion of the clones; in checked studies, under half of the deficit traces to unresolved V genes, and the cause of the others is not known. Clonal size and the V and J genes are those of that table, whereas D and trimming came from the DNA. The sample table records millions of clones; about 95% of these occur just once. The ten top clones hold about 1.1% of the sample.

Results and caveats for the whole study, not just this receptor: Rarefaction of sorted-subset datasets indicated incomplete sequencing despite the large sequencing depth. Across four donors, about 4.5% of naive CD4, approximately 3.6% of naive CD8, approximately 2.5% of memory CD4, and approximately 0.42% of memory CD8 clonotypes were shared. Based on pairwise subsampling, the degree of clonotype sharing among donors was expected to be affected by sequencing depth. Higher generation probabilities were observed for clonotypes shared by all four sorted-subset donors than for non-shared clonotypes. Because the study included a small number of donors, the genetic and exposure-history diversity represented was limited. Only blood was sampled, and tissue TCR repertoires likely differ from those in blood. Larger estimated clonotype richness was generally found for naive subsets than for memory subsets.

Reading the germline V gene gives CDR1 KGHSH and CDR2 LQKENI. Inclusive of the bounding cysteine and phenylalanine, the CDR3 is 14 residues long. The entry retains the CDR3 DNA only, 42 bases that are in frame from base 1. From V the trimming removes 3 bases and from J it removes 0 bases, while the gene matches leave 2 bases of the junction unaccounted for. CD8 naive samples consisted of CD45RO-negative cells that were positively selected for CCR7, yielding a CD45RA+CCR7+ population without TemRA cells. The donors were healthy, HIV-negative adults who had no recently reported acute infections or vaccinations. Every donor was a Caucasian adult living in Nashville, Tennessee, USA. Blood was collected by leukapheresis, and PBMCs were isolated by Ficoll-Histopaque density gradient centrifugation and then cryopreserved in liquid nitrogen vapor phase. Analytical flow cytometry was used to check the purity and quantity of every magnetically sorted T cell population. Genomic DNA was isolated from each sorted fraction and quantified by UV absorbance on a Nanodrop 2000c.

Input material: naive CD8+ T cells sorted from blood. According to the study, the label for this sample's cell subset or site signals: CD45RA+CCR7+. The clonotype originates from a man aged 18 to 30 in good health. The chain links TRBV18 with TRBJ2-7, with 7 bases matching TRBD1. The nucleotide sequence reads TGTGCCAGCTCACCTTCAGGGGGCTCCTACGAGCAGTACTTC. This codes for CASSPSGGSYEQYF.